Listed below are T cell receptor beta chains from one sample, sequenced in a study of spatial heterogeneity in lung cancer. TCRdb redid the calling of the 5' RACE reads with MiXCR, one entry per CDR3 protein. The sample comprises 5,200 or so distinct CDR3 sequences, around 7.4% of which are singletons, and about 15% rests with the top ten. The source was lung tumor tissue, collected at surgery. The receptor set was obtained from a female donor with early-stage non-small cell lung cancer. Each CDR3 is given with its conserved first and last residue. The D gene is left open where the match is weak. Expanded clones get a size class; other rows say once, few or many, or leave the size out.

d_call j_call clone_size v_call cdr3_nt cdr3_aa
. TRBJ2-1 many TRBV7-3 TGTGCCAGCAGCCCAGACCTAGGGGCTCCGGGGGCCTACAATGAGCAGTTCTTC CASSPDLGAPGAYNEQFF
. TRBJ2-1 medium-sized TRBV21-1 TGTGCCAGCAGCAAAGATTGGGGGAAAACACAGGGTCCCCTATACAATGAGCAGTTCTTC CASSKDWGKTQGPLYNEQFF
. TRBJ2-1 medium-sized TRBV7-2 TGTGCCAGCAGCGAACGGACTCATGAGCAGTTCTTC CASSERTHEQFF
. TRBJ1-2 . TRBV5-1 TGCGCCAGCAGCCCCGCCGGTGATTATGGCTACACCTTC CASSPAGDYGYTF
. TRBJ2-7 many TRBV5-1 TGCGCCAGCAGCTTGTTGGTGGCACTGGACAACGAGCAGTACTTC CASSLLVALDNEQYF
. TRBJ1-1 many TRBV10-2 TGCGCCAGCACCCAGGGGTTCACTGAAGCTTTCTTT CASTQGFTEAFF
TRBD2 TRBJ2-1 medium-sized TRBV20-1 TGCAGTGCTTTGGGACTAGCGGAGATGAACAATGAGCAGTTCTTC CSALGLAEMNNEQFF
. TRBJ2-3 medium-sized TRBV6-2/TRBV6-3 TGTGCCAGCAGTTACTCGCAAGCGGGCGGATCCACAGATACGCAGTATTTT CASSYSQAGGSTDTQYF
. TRBJ2-6 . TRBV6-5 TGTGCCAGCAGTTACTCTGCGGGGATTGGGGCCAACGTCCTGACTTTC CASSYSAGIGANVLTF
. TRBJ2-6 medium-sized TRBV24-1 TGTGCCACCAGTGATGAGACAGGTTCCTACTCTGGGGCCAACGTCCTGACTTTC CATSDETGSYSGANVLTF
. TRBJ1-2 medium-sized TRBV10-3 TGTGCCATCAGTGAGCTAACCGGGAGCGATGGCTACACCTTC CAISELTGSDGYTF
. TRBJ1-5 . TRBV7-8 TGTGCCAGCAGCTCACCACGAGTTTGGCAGGGAGGCTTCTTTAGCAATCAGCCCCAGCATTTT CASSSPRVWQGGFFSNQPQHF
TRBD2 TRBJ2-5 medium-sized TRBV18 TGTGCCAGCCGAACTAGCGGGGCTTCCCCAAACCAAGAGACCCAGTACTTC CASRTSGASPNQETQYF
TRBD2 TRBJ2-3 medium-sized TRBV20-1 TGCAGTGCTACCCCCGGGACTAACACAGATACGCAGTATTTT CSATPGTNTDTQYF
. TRBJ1-1 medium-sized TRBV4-1 TGCGCCAGCAGCCAACCGCCGGGCGGACCGATTGAAGCTTTCTTT CASSQPPGGPIEAFF
. TRBJ1-4 . TRBV20-1 TGCAGTGCTAGAAGTGGGGCAACTAATGAAAAACTGTTTTTT CSARSGATNEKLFF
TRBD1 TRBJ2-1 medium-sized TRBV6-1 TGTGCCAGCAGTGAAGCGCTATGGACAGGGGTCAATGAGCAGTTCTTC CASSEALWTGVNEQFF
TRBD2 TRBJ2-1 medium-sized TRBV20-1 TGCAGTGCTAGAGATCCCGCTAGCGGATACAATGAGCAGTTCTTC CSARDPASGYNEQFF
TRBD2 TRBJ2-1 many TRBV4-1 TGCGCCAGCAGCCAAGGCCGAACTAGCGGGGGGGCCGATGAGCAGTTCTTC CASSQGRTSGGADEQFF
. TRBJ2-1 many TRBV11-1 TGTGCCAGCAGCTTAGAGGTCCTAGCGTCTTACAATGGGCAGTTCTTC CASSLEVLASYNGQFF
TRBD2 TRBJ2-3 medium-sized TRBV20-1 TGCAGTGCCAGACTAGCGGGAGGCGATACGCAGTATTTT CSARLAGGDTQYF
. TRBJ2-1 few TRBV11-1 TGTGCCAGCAGCTTAGCCGGACAATCCTACAATGAGCAGTTCTTC CASSLAGQSYNEQFF
TRBD1 TRBJ1-1 medium-sized TRBV20-1 TGCAGTGCACCAGAACAGGGGAAAAACACTGAAGCTTTCTTT CSAPEQGKNTEAFF
TRBD2 TRBJ2-1 few TRBV12-3/TRBV12-4 TGTGCCAGCAGTACTAGAGGACTAGCGCAGTCCTACAATGAGCAGTTCTTC CASSTRGLAQSYNEQFF
TRBD2 TRBJ2-1 many TRBV11-1 TGTGCCAGCAGCTTTAACCGACTAGCGGGGGGTCTGACCCAGCAGTTCTTC CASSFNRLAGGLTQQFF
TRBD1 TRBJ1-4 medium-sized TRBV6-1 TGTGCCAGCAGGGCAACCGGGACAGGGGGAGAAGGACTGTTTTTT CASRATGTGGEGLFF
. TRBJ2-3 few TRBV30 TGTGCCTGGAGTTACAGGGCCGCAGATACGCAGTATTTT CAWSYRAADTQYF
. TRBJ2-1 few TRBV4-3 TGCGCCAGCAGATTGACCGTTTCCTCCTACAATGAGCAGTTCTTC CASRLTVSSYNEQFF
. TRBJ2-2 few TRBV6-2/TRBV6-3 TGTGCCAGCAGTCGTCCAGTATGGACCGGGGAGCTGTTTTTT CASSRPVWTGELFF
. TRBJ2-7 medium-sized TRBV27 TGTGCCAGCAGTTTATTCAGGAGCTCCTACGAGCAGTACTTC CASSLFRSSYEQYF
. TRBJ2-1 many TRBV29-1 TGCAGCGTTGTCCTCTTCGAGGATGAGCAGTTCTTC CSVVLFEDEQFF
. TRBJ1-3 medium-sized TRBV10-3 TGTGCCATCAGTGAGTCGACGGGGGGAAGCTCTGGAAACACCATATATTTT CAISESTGGSSGNTIYF
. TRBJ1-5 medium-sized TRBV9 TGTGCCAGCAGCGTCGACCCCGGCAATCAGCCCCAGCATTTT CASSVDPGNQPQHF
TRBD2 TRBJ2-3 medium-sized TRBV20-1 TGCAGTGCTAGACAACTAGCGGTTAACACAGATACGCAGTATTTT CSARQLAVNTDTQYF
. TRBJ2-1 many TRBV7-2 TGTGCCAGCAGCCCGACTACCTACAATGAGCAGTTCTTC CASSPTTYNEQFF
. TRBJ2-3 medium-sized TRBV27 TGTGCCAGCAGTTTATTGACAGATACGCAGTATTTT CASSLLTDTQYF
TRBD1 TRBJ2-1 many TRBV7-9 TGTGCCAGCAGCCGACCGACAGGGCGACTGGCCTACAATGAGCAGTTCTTC CASSRPTGRLAYNEQFF
. TRBJ1-1 few TRBV10-2 TGCGCCAGCAAACTTCAGGGTTTGAACACTGAAGCTTTCTTT CASKLQGLNTEAFF
. TRBJ2-2 many TRBV27 TGTGCCAGCAGTAGAAGAGACACCGGGGAGCTGTTTTTT CASSRRDTGELFF
. TRBJ1-5 many TRBV4-2 TGTGCCAGCAGCCCCGGGAGTCAAGATCAGCCCCAGCATTTT CASSPGSQDQPQHF
TRBD2 TRBJ2-7 medium-sized TRBV5-5 TGTGCCAGCAGCTTATCTAGCGGGGGTATCTACGAGCAGTACTTC CASSLSSGGIYEQYF
. TRBJ1-5 medium-sized TRBV30 TGTGCCTGGAGTCCTGGGGGGGGGAGCGGGCAGCCCCAGCATTTT CAWSPGGGSGQPQHF
. TRBJ2-5 medium-sized TRBV7-2 TGTGCCAGCAGCTTAAAGTGGGAGACCCAGTACTTC CASSLKWETQYF
. TRBJ1-1 medium-sized TRBV4-2 TGTGCCAGCAGCCAAGATTCCGGTTGGGCAGTGAACACTGAAGCTTTCTTT CASSQDSGWAVNTEAFF
. TRBJ2-3 . TRBV5-5 TGTGCCAGCAGCTTGGGTCCCCTGGATACGCAGTATTTT CASSLGPLDTQYF
TRBD1 TRBJ1-2 few TRBV29-1 TGCAGCGTTGAAAAGGGACAGGGAAGCTATGGCTACACCTTC CSVEKGQGSYGYTF
TRBD2 TRBJ2-1 many TRBV5-1 TGCGCCAGCAGCTTGGATGGCGGGAGGGTCACTGAGCAGTTCTTC CASSLDGGRVTEQFF
TRBD1 TRBJ2-1 medium-sized TRBV6-6 TGTGCCAGCACAGGGGGCTCCTACAATGAGCAGTTCTTC CASTGGSYNEQFF
TRBD2 TRBJ2-3 medium-sized TRBV4-2 TGTGCCAGCAGCCAAGATGGGGGTAGCGGGGGCGGCACAGATACGCAGTATTTT CASSQDGGSGGGTDTQYF